The following is a TCR beta chain sequence with its context. Its antigen remains unidentified. The assay was immunoSEQ multiplex PCR, and TCRdb's table has in-frame clones only and misses some. The table has 95,000 to 150,000 clones, 92% seen once. The data originate from a study of T cell responses to AZD1222 COVID-19 vaccine. The wider study: Second-dose timings of about 4 or about 12 weeks were pooled. General study findings and limits: Clonal diversity was possibly underestimated, and the donors were mostly white British, with more females. Unmutated variant regions are reportedly the target of nearly half of TCRs that are spike-specific.

Germline-derived CDR1 and CDR2 are LNHDA and SQIVND (reference sequence). This CDR3 comprises 13 residues. V shed 9 bases and J shed 4 bases, with 13 bases lying between them. The sample in question was peripheral blood, obtained on day 0 of AZD1222 vaccination. The chain uses TRBV19 and TRBJ1-3; weak D call: TRBD1 (5 bases). The source of this sequence is an adult in good health. CDR3 protein: CASLASGGNTIYF. In nucleotides, the CDR3 is TGTGCCAGCTTGGCCTCAGGGGGAAACACCATATATTTT.